This TCR beta chain was profiled in a study of Ad26.COV2.S vaccination and SARS-CoV-2 variants. Study-wide results and caveats: Responses of spike-specific T cells (both CD8+ and CD4+) reportedly showed substantial breadth after vaccination.

Treatment meaning: roughly 20 received Ad26.COV2.S at low or high dose, single or two shots; several received placebo; per-sample allocation not given. Samples were taken on day 63 after the first vaccine or placebo injection. Based in Boston, the donor was an adult of 18-55 years. Comments on this clone: The antigen is undetermined.

Looked up from germline, CDR1 is SGHVS and CDR2 is FQNEAQ. The ends were cut back, 2 bases at V and 1 base at J, with 17 bases in the middle. The CDR3 runs to 17 residues. TCRdb's copy holds only in-frame clones and misses some; the assay was immunoSEQ multiplex PCR. The data show around 420,000 clones, more than 75% seen once. Sample: peripheral blood, taken in a trial of Ad26.COV2.S vaccine versus placebo. The sequence was collected from a person aged 18-65 years who received the Ad26.COV2.S COVID-19 vaccine or a placebo. This chain uses TRBV7-8 with TRBJ2-5; no clear D gene. The chain's CDR3 is CASSLLIRDALQETQYF. The CDR3 bases are TGTGCCAGCAGCTTACTGATCCGTGATGCCCTCCAAGAGACCCAGTACTTC.